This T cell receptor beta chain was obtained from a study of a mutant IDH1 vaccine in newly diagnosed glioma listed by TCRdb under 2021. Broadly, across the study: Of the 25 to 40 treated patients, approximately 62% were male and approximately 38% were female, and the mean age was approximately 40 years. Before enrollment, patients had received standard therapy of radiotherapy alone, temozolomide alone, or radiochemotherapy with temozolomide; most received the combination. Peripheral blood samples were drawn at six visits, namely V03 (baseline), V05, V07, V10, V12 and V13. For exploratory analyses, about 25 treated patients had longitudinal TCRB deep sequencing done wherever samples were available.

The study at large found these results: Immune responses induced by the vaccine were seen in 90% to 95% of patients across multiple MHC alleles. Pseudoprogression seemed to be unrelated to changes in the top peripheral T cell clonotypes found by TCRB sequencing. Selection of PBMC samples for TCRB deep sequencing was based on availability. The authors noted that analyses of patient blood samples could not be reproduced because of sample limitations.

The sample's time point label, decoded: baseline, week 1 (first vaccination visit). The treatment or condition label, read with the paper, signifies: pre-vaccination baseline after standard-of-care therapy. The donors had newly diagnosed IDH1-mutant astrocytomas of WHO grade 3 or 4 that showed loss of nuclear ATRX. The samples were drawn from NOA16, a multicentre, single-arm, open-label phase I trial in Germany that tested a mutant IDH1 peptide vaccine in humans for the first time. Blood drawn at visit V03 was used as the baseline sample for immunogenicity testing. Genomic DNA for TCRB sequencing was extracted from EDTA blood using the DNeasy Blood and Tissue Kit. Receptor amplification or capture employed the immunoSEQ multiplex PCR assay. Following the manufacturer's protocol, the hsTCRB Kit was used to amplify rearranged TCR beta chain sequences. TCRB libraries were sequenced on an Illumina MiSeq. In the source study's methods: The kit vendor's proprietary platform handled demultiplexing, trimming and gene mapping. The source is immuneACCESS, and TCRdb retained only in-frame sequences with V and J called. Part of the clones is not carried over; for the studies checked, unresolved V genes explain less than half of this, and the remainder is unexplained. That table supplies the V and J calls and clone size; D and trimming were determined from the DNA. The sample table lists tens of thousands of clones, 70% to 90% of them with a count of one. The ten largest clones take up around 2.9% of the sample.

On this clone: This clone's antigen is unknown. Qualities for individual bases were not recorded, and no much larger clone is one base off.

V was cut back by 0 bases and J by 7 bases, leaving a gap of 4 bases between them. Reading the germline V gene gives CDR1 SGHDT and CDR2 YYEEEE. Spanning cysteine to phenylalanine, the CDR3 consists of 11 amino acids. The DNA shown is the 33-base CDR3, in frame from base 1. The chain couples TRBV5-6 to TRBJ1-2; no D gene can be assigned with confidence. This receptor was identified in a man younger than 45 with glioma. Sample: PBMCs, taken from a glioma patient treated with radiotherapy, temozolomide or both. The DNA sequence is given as TGTGCCAGCAGCTTGGAGGCTGGCTACACCTTC. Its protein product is CASSLEAGYTF.